This TCR beta chain stems from a study of CD8+ T cells in alopecia areata. A note on this clone: Mouse names are used for the genes. The observed sequence ends 4 residues before the CDR3 terminus, with the missing tail filled in from the germline J gene.

Isolated RNA was reverse transcribed into cDNA used as the sequencing template. Generated by immunoSEQ multiplex PCR, the TCRdb table keeps only in-frame clones and is missing some. Listed for the sample are 290,000 or so clones, none seen a single time. Pooled cutaneous lymph node cells were sorted using CD4, CD8alpha, NKG2D, NKG2ACE and other markers. From germline, CDR1 is FNHDT and CDR2 SITEND (reference sequence). This CDR3 is 14 amino acids long. The junction had 4 bases not matched to a gene; V was cut back by 4 bases and J by 4 bases. The genes are TRBV19 and TRBJ2-1, with 8 bases identical to TRBD2. Input material: CD4+ T cells sorted from a lymph node. The clonotype comes from a C3H/HeJ mouse with alopecia areata. The MHC haplotype recorded for the strain is H2-k. The CDR3 bases that were read are TGTGCCAGCAGTCCGGGACTGGTGTATGCT. This codes for CASSPGLVYA. The whole CDR3 protein reads CASSPGLVYAEQFF. Drawing the rest from reference TRBV19 and TRBJ2-1, the complete variable domain is GGIITQTPKFLIGQEGQKLTLKCQQNFNHDTMYWYRQDSGKGLRLIYYSITENDLQKGDLSEGYDASREKKSSFSLTVTSAQKNEMAVFLCASSPGLVYAEQFFGPGTRLTVL.